The rows below give T cell receptor beta chains drawn from one sample of a study of radiotherapy plus CTLA-4 blockade in lung cancer. The protocol was immunoSEQ multiplex PCR, while the TCRdb copy is restricted to in-frame clones and leaves out a portion. The repertoire includes 30,000 to 40,000 clones, around 75% of them detected once, and around 14% sits in the top ten. This specimen consisted of peripheral blood, obtained from a patient treated with radiotherapy plus ipilimumab. The receptors were sampled from a human donor with non-small cell lung cancer that progressed on radiotherapy plus ipilimumab. The CDR3 runs from the conserved cysteine through the conserved F or W. The D gene is left open where the match is weak. Size tells how often a clone was seen (once, few, many) or the class of an expanded clone, and some rows leave it out.

CDR3nt,CDR3aa,abundance,j_gene,d_gene,v_gene
TGTGCCACCAGCAGAGATCTTAGTACCGGGGAGCTGTTTTTT,CATSRDLSTGELFF,NA,TRBJ2-2,NA,TRBV15
TGTGCCAGCAGCAAAGGACAGGACAATGAGCAGTTCTTC,CASSKGQDNEQFF,NA,TRBJ2-1,NA,TRBV21-1
TGTGCCAGCAGGTTCACCCCCGGGCAGGGGACTAATGAAAAACTGTTTTTT,CASRFTPGQGTNEKLFF,NA,TRBJ1-4,NA,TRBV28
TGTGCCTGGAGGATTTGGGGGACACAGACCTACGAGCAGTACTTC,CAWRIWGTQTYEQYF,NA,TRBJ2-7,NA,TRBV30
TGTGCCAGCAGCGTAGGGGACAGCGACTCTGAAGCTTTCTTT,CASSVGDSDSEAFF,NA,TRBJ1-1,TRBD1,TRBV9
TGTGCCAGCAGCGTAAACGGGAGGGCCGACAATGAGCAGTTCTTC,CASSVNGRADNEQFF,NA,TRBJ2-1,TRBD2,TRBV9
TGTGCCAGCAGCTTGCCCCTCGGGGGAGCTAATGAAAAACTGTTTTTT,CASSLPLGGANEKLFF,NA,TRBJ1-4,NA,TRBV5-6
TGCGCCAGCAGCTTGGCCCTAGGGGCGGGGGTAGCCAAAAACATTCAGTACTTC,CASSLALGAGVAKNIQYF,NA,TRBJ2-4,TRBD2,TRBV5-1
TGTGCCAGCAGCCAAGGGGGGATTCCCTATGGCTACACCTTC,CASSQGGIPYGYTF,NA,TRBJ1-2,NA,TRBV6-1
TGTGCCAGCAGCTTGGCGGGACCCCTATCTGGGGCCAACGTCCTGACTTTC,CASSLAGPLSGANVLTF,NA,TRBJ2-6,NA,TRBV5-4
TGTGCCAGCAGCTTGGCTGGGGGACAGGCCCACGAGCAGTACTTC,CASSLAGGQAHEQYF,few,TRBJ2-7,TRBD1,TRBV5-4
TGTGCCAGCAGCAGGGACAGGCTTAGCAATCAGCCCCAGCATTTT,CASSRDRLSNQPQHF,NA,TRBJ1-5,TRBD1,TRBV6-1
TGTGCCACCACAGAGTGGAACGAGCAGTACTTC,CATTEWNEQYF,NA,TRBJ2-7,NA,TRBV2
TGTGCCAGCAGCTCCCCCGGGAGGGCGAACACCGGGGAGCTGTTTTTT,CASSSPGRANTGELFF,NA,TRBJ2-2,TRBD2,TRBV7-3
TGTGCCAGCTCACCACCGGGCGGGAGCTCCTACAATGAGCAGTTCTTC,CASSPPGGSSYNEQFF,NA,TRBJ2-1,TRBD2,TRBV18
TGTGCCAGCACGCCCTCCCCGATAGCGGGGGCTAAAGAGACCCAGTACTTC,CASTPSPIAGAKETQYF,NA,TRBJ2-5,TRBD2,TRBV9
TGTGCCAGCAGTTACTCGAACATGTATGGCTACACCTTC,CASSYSNMYGYTF,NA,TRBJ1-2,NA,TRBV6-5
TGTGCCAGCAGTGGAACTAGCGGGTCTGCGCCCCAGTACTTC,CASSGTSGSAPQYF,NA,TRBJ2-5,TRBD2,TRBV2
TGCAGCGTTGAAGCCCCCCCCGGGAGGGGCGAGCAGTACTTC,CSVEAPPGRGEQYF,NA,TRBJ2-7,TRBD2,TRBV29-1
TGTGCCATCAGGGACAGGGAGGGTGGTGCCAACGTCCTGACTTTC,CAIRDREGGANVLTF,NA,TRBJ2-6,NA,TRBV10-3
TGTGCCTGGAGTCTTACGGAGGGTTCACCCCTCCACTTT,CAWSLTEGSPLHF,once,TRBJ1-6,NA,TRBV30
TGTGCCAGCAGCTTCGGGGGGACAGATACGCAGTATTTT,CASSFGGTDTQYF,NA,TRBJ2-3,TRBD2,TRBV5-4
TGCGCCAGCAGCCCCCTTGAGGTCAGCTCCTACAATGAGCAGTTCTTC,CASSPLEVSSYNEQFF,NA,TRBJ2-1,NA,TRBV4-1
TGTGCCAGCAGTCCTTCGACAGTCTCCTACGAGCAGTACTTC,CASSPSTVSYEQYF,NA,TRBJ2-7,NA,TRBV28
TGCAGTGCTTCCCTTCTAGAGACCCAGTACTTC,CSASLLETQYF,NA,TRBJ2-5,NA,TRBV20-1
TGTGCCAGCAGTTACCCCCCACAGGGGGAGCAGTACTTC,CASSYPPQGEQYF,NA,TRBJ2-7,TRBD1,TRBV6-6
TGTGCCAGCAGCTTTAGGCTAGCGGGGGACAATGAGCAGTTCTTC,CASSFRLAGDNEQFF,once,TRBJ2-1,TRBD2,TRBV7-9
TGTGCCAGTAGTATCCTCCAGGGCCACCTCCACTTT,CASSILQGHLHF,once,TRBJ1-6,NA,TRBV19
TGTGCCAGCAGTTTTGATGACAGGATGCCTCCTGAAGCTTTCTTT,CASSFDDRMPPEAFF,NA,TRBJ1-1,NA,TRBV28
TGTGCCAGCAGCCAAGAGAGGCTGGAGACCCAGTACTTC,CASSQERLETQYF,NA,TRBJ2-5,NA,TRBV4-2
TGTGCCATCAGTCAGGGGGACACCAACTCCTACGAGCAGTACTTC,CAISQGDTNSYEQYF,once,TRBJ2-7,TRBD1,TRBV10-3
TGTGCCAGCAGCTTGAGGACTAGCGGCCATGAGCAGTACTTC,CASSLRTSGHEQYF,medium-sized,TRBJ2-7,TRBD2,TRBV5-4
TGTGCCAGTAGTATACCAGGGGGCGATGCAGACGAGCAGTACTTC,CASSIPGGDADEQYF,NA,TRBJ2-7,TRBD1,TRBV19
TGTGCCAGCAGCTTAGGAGGACCGGGACTTCACTTT,CASSLGGPGLHF,few,TRBJ1-6,NA,TRBV7-9
TGTGCCAGCATGAGTGAAAAACTGTTTTTT,CASMSEKLFF,NA,TRBJ1-4,NA,TRBV6-4
TGTGCCAGCAGCTTAGCAGCGGCTCGAGGCACCGGGGAGCTGTTTTTT,CASSLAAARGTGELFF,NA,TRBJ2-2,NA,TRBV7-6
TGTGCCAGCAGCTTCGGACAGGGGCCCTACGAGCAGTACTTC,CASSFGQGPYEQYF,few,TRBJ2-7,TRBD1,TRBV7-9
TGCAGCGTTGATGAGGCTACAGGGAGGTACTTC,CSVDEATGRYF,NA,TRBJ2-7,NA,TRBV29-1